This TCR beta chain was sequenced during a study of cytomegalovirus exposure and HLA in healthy donors. Study information: The same platform was used for the roughly 120 validation repertoires as for the approximately 730 first-cohort repertoires, as reported in a later analysis.

This CDR3 is built from 15 residues. V lost 5 bases to trimming and J lost 4 bases; unmatched junction nucleotides: 5. Germline assignment: CDR1 SNHLY and CDR2 FYNNEI. Data came from immunoSEQ multiplex PCR; TCRdb stores just in-frame clones and leaves some out. Found here are about 160,000 clones, roughly 91% of them singletons; the top ten hold 4.2%. The chain combines TRBV2 with TRBJ2-1; the match to TRBD2 covers 10 bases. The sample comprised PBMCs. The receptor's source is a young man in good health and CMV-seropositive. This chain's CDR3 is CASSLTSGVYNEQFF. CDR3 DNA: TGTGCCAGCAGTCTAACTAGCGGGGTTTACAATGAGCAGTTCTTC.